The TCR beta chain under discussion was sequenced for a study of T cell responses to AZD1222 COVID-19 vaccine. Notes on the study in general: Along spike, vaccine-associated CD4 TCRs were found throughout, with dominance at 160-218 and 743-854. Recipients of two AZD1222 doses showed rising Spike-specific TCR breadth and depth.

In the case of this clone: Its antigen is unknown.

Profiling relied on immunoSEQ multiplex PCR, and the TCRdb table lists in-frame clones only, not all of them. Of about 150,000 clones in the sample, 88% were seen once. The sequence came from an adult in good health. The sample in question was peripheral blood, obtained on day 0 of AZD1222 vaccination.

CDR3 sequence (DNA): TGTGCCAGCAGCGACCCGAACAGGAACACTGAAGCTTTCTTT. Protein: CASSDPNRNTEAFF. The J gene is TRBJ1-1, the V gene TRBV7-2; D is uncertain. Germline loops: CDR1 SGHTA, CDR2 FQGNSA. The CDR3 length is 14 residues. The V end lost 5 bases, the J end lost 1 base, and 11 bases lay between the germline ends.